What follows is one T cell receptor (beta chain) and its context. Profiled with immunoSEQ multiplex PCR; TCRdb holds only in-frame clones, not every one. The sample holds 65,000 or so clones, roughly 86% seen once. Time point specified: after dendritic cell vaccination, including at tumor progression/relapse. These data belong to a study of glioma-infiltrating T cells after dendritic cell vaccination. The CDR3 runs to 16 residues. Germline-derived CDR1 and CDR2 are GTSNPN and SVGIG (reference sequence). V was clipped by 4 bases and J by 0 bases, with 15 bases between them. The rearrangement uses TRBV30 and TRBJ1-4; D is unresolved. The sample consisted of blood, taken after dendritic cell vaccination. The receptor was isolated from a human donor with glioblastoma. The CDR3 DNA is TGTGCCTGGAATGGAGGTTGGGCCGCAACTAATGAAAAACTGTTTTTT. It translates to CAWNGGWAATNEKLFF.